This record concerns one T cell receptor (beta chain) sequence. Its specificity is unknown. TCRdb analysed the reads with MiXCR anew, one entry per CDR3 protein. The repertoire has approximately 400,000 distinct CDR3 sequences, around 32% of them found once; the top ten carry around 13%. These data originate in a study of T cell repertoires in cytomegalovirus infection. As for the study in general: Indications came from public TCR beta signatures; they pointed to CMV infection and to a matching HLA type. Whole-study results and caveats: The response measured ex vivo was dominated by TCR beta clonotypes (HLA-C-restricted and CMV-specific). CMV carriers with the relevant HLA were identified by cumulative public TCR beta family frequency.

The germline V gene encodes CDR1 WNHNN and CDR2 SYGVQD (reference sequence). The CDR3 has 13 residues. V shed 2 bases and J shed 9 bases, with 11 bases lying between them. Sample: PBMCs. The V call is TRBV10-1, the J call TRBJ2-1; D unclear. The origin of this receptor is a human donor in good health (CMV status not recorded). Some clones in this sample may be carry-over from other donors' samples. CDR3 in DNA: TGCGCCAGCAGTGAGCCGGACGGAATTGAGCAGTTCTTC. It specifies CASSEPDGIEQFF.